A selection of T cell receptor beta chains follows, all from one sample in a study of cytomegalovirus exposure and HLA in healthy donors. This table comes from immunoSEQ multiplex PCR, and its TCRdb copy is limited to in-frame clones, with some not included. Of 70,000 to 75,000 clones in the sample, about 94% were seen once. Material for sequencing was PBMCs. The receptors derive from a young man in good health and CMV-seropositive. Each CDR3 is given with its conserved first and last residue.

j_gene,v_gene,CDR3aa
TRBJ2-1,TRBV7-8,CASSLSPSGEVVSSYNEQFF
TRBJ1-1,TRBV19,CASTPGGSNTEAFF
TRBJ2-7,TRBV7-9,CASRPTSGSSEQYF
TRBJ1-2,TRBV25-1,CASSDRGQGPNYGYTF
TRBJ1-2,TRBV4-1,CASSQAEGHGYTF
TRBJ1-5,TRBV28,CASSLGTGHQPQHF
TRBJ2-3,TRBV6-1,CASSDLAGAPVDTQYF
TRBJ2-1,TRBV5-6,CASSILGGASSYNEQFF
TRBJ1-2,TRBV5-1,CASSLGQGDGYTF
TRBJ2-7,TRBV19,CASSIPGSDEQYF
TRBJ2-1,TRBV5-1,CASSTAGGNSYNEQFF
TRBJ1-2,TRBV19,CASRSRVRDYGYTF
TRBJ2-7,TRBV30,CAWSVDRGMDEQYF
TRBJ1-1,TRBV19,CASSITGVYTEAFF